What follows are 16 T cell receptor beta chains derived from one specimen sequenced in a study of identical twins. TCRdb called the 5' RACE reads again in MiXCR, with one record for every CDR3 protein. The sample includes a few hundred thousand distinct CDR3 sequences, about 10% of them seen just once. Sequenced sample: memory T cells sorted from blood. These receptors came from a man in his forties or fifties in good health.

The V gene is TRBV5-5, the J gene TRBJ1-5; no clear D gene. Germline V CDR1 and CDR2: SGHKS, YYEKEE (reference sequence). This CDR3 region has 15 residues. V lost 1 base, J lost 4 bases, and 12 bases lay in between. In DNA form, the CDR3 reads TGTGCCAGCAGCTTGTCGGAGCTCCGAAATCAGCCCCAGCATTTT. Its translation: CASSLSELRNQPQHF.

This clonotype was seen more than once but under ten times. V and J are TRBV3-1 and TRBJ1-1; D gene unclear. Germline CDR1 and CDR2: LGHDT and YNNKEL (reference sequence). V was clipped by 3 bases and J by 8 bases, with 7 bases between them. The CDR3 has 11 residues. The CDR3 spells CASSQGFEAFF. DNA for the CDR3: TGTGCCAGCAGCCAGGGGTTCGAAGCTTTCTTT.

This clonotype showed up many times. This chain uses TRBV4-2 with TRBJ2-1; D call uncertain. Germline assignment: CDR1 LGHNA and CDR2 YNFKEQ. Trimming shortened V by 0 bases and J by 5 bases, and 14 bases separated the two germline ends. CDR3 size: 16 residues. The CDR3 DNA reads as TGTGCCAGCAGCCAAGATTGGCTAGAAATGGACAATGAGCAGTTCTTC. It codes for CASSQDWLEMDNEQFF.

This clonotype turned up a few times. The chain carries TRBV28 and TRBJ1-4, with TRBD1 as a possible D gene (6 bases). Per the germline V gene, CDR1 is MDHEN and CDR2 is SYDVKM. The V end was cut by 4 bases, the J end by 7 bases, with 13 bases between. The CDR3 sequence is 14 residues long. The CDR3 here is CASSSQQGSEKLFF. The CDR3 DNA reads TGTGCCAGCAGTTCCCAACAGGGTAGTGAAAAACTGTTTTTT.

This clonotype was picked up many times. This chain connects TRBV5-5 to TRBJ2-5; D perhaps matches TRBD1 (6 bases). The CDR3 covers 14 residues. V gave up 4 bases and J gave up 5 bases, with 15 bases separating them. Germline V lookup: CDR1 SGHKS, CDR2 YYEKEE (reference sequence). The CDR3 here is CASSTYRDLETQYF. Written as DNA, the CDR3 is TGTGCCAGCAGCACATACAGGGACCTTGAGACCCAGTACTTC.

This clonotype was counted at least ten times. The V call is TRBV19, the J call TRBJ2-2; D ambiguous. CDR1 is LNHDA and CDR2 is SQIVND in the germline V gene (reference sequence). CDR3 length: 13 residues. V gave up 3 bases and J gave up 7 bases, with 9 bases separating them. CDR3 amino acids: CASSILLGGELFF. The CDR3 nucleotides are TGTGCCAGTAGTATTCTTTTAGGCGGGGAGCTGTTTTTT. The whole variable domain, filled in from reference TRBV19 and TRBJ2-2, reads DGGITQSPKYLFRKEGQNVTLSCEQNLNHDAMYWYRQDPGQGLRLIYYSQIVNDFQKGDIAEGYSVSREKKESFPLTVTSAQKNPTAFYLCASSILLGGELFFGEGSRLTVL.

This clonotype occurred a few times. The gene calls are TRBV5-1 and TRBJ2-1; the match to TRBD1 covers 9 bases. Unmatched junction bases numbered 10, after V lost 0 bases and J lost 6 bases. The CDR3 extends over 17 amino acids. Germline V gives CDR1 SGHRS, CDR2 YFSETQ. CDR3 DNA sequence: TGCGCCAGCAGCTTGGGGCCCCGGGACAGGGCTTTCAATGAGCAGTTCTTC. Translating gives CASSLGPRDRAFNEQFF.

This clonotype was recorded a few times. The V and J genes are TRBV20-1 and TRBJ2-1; 9 positions match TRBD1. This CDR3 has 15 amino acids. V gave up 2 bases and J gave up 5 bases; unmatched junction bases: 7. CDR1 DFQATT and CDR2 SNEGSKA come from the germline V gene (reference sequence). The CDR3 here is CSARPPGTGNNEQFF. The CDR3 nucleotides read TGCAGTGCTAGACCGCCCGGGACAGGGAACAATGAGCAGTTCTTC.

Remarks on this clonotype: With a much larger clone just one base away, this may be a read error. The chain has TRBV5-1 and TRBJ2-2; perhaps TRBD2 as D (6 bases). Germline lookup yields CDR1 SGHRS and CDR2 YFSETQ. CDR3 length equals 15 residues. CDR3 protein: CASSPGLATTGELVF. DNA of the CDR3: TGCGCCAGCAGCCCCGGGCTAGCGACCACCGGGGAGCTGGTTTTT. The complete variable domain, with remaining parts taken from reference TRBV5-1 and TRBJ2-2, reads KAGVTQTPRYLIKTRGQQVTLSCSPISGHRSVSWYQQTPGQGLQFLFEYFSETQRNKGNFPGRFSGRQFSNSRSEMNVSTLELGDSALYLCASSPGLATTGELVFGEGSRLTVL.

This clonotype was seen many times. The rearrangement links TRBV7-8 to TRBJ1-5; D unclear. V was clipped by 5 bases and J by 2 bases, with 16 bases between them. The CDR3 totals 16 residues. Looked up from germline, CDR1 is SGHVS and CDR2 is FQNEAQ. The CDR3 DNA sequence: TGTGCCAGCAGCCCTCCCCTTAGGGAGGGCAATCAGCCCCAGCATTTT. Protein sequence: CASSPPLREGNQPQHF. Looking up the rest from reference TRBV7-8 and TRBJ1-5 gives the full variable domain: GAGVSQSPRYKVAKRGQDVALRCDPISGHVSLFWYQQALGQGPEFLTYFQNEAQLDKSGLPSDRFFAERPEGSVSTLKIQRTQQEDSAVYLCASSPPLREGNQPQHFGDGTRLSIL.

This clonotype came up a few times. This rearrangement joins TRBV20-1 to TRBJ1-5, with D possibly matching TRBD1 (6 bases). Trimming stripped 2 bases from V and 5 bases from J, with 13 bases between. CDR1 is DFQATT, CDR2 SNEGSKA, per germline (reference sequence). CDR3 size: 14 residues. The CDR3 DNA reads TGCAGTGCTAGACCACACAGGGACTATCAGCCCCAGCATTTT. As protein: CSARPHRDYQPQHF.

The chain carries TRBV28 and TRBJ2-1, with a possible D match to TRBD1 (6 bases). The CDR3 is 14 residues long. Looked up from germline, CDR1 is MDHEN and CDR2 is SYDVKM. Trimming pared 5 bases from V and 6 bases from J, leaving 14 bases between. Written as DNA, the CDR3 is TGTGCCAGCAGTCCAACAGGGCTGGGCAATGAGCAGTTCTTC. It yields the protein CASSPTGLGNEQFF.

This clonotype was seen only a few times. The V and J genes are TRBV21-1 and TRBJ1-6; TRBD1 is taken as the D call from the table, unchecked against the DNA. TRBV21-1 counts as a pseudogene. CDR3 length: 19 residues. The CDR3 sequence is CASSNPGQGRGSYNSPLHF. In nucleotides, the CDR3 is TGTGCCAGCAGCAACCCGGGACAGGGAAGAGGATCCTATAATTCACCCCTCCACTTT.

In its sample, this clonotype was seen many times. The V call is TRBV5-4, the J call TRBJ2-7; 9 positions match TRBD2. Per the germline V gene, CDR1 is SGHNT and CDR2 is YYREEE (reference sequence). With 0 bases clipped from V and 6 bases from J, the junction kept 4 bases outside the gene matches. CDR3 length: 14 residues. The CDR3 reads CASSLEAGGREQYF. Here the CDR3 DNA reads TGTGCCAGCAGCTTGGAAGCGGGAGGACGCGAGCAGTACTTC.

This clonotype was counted at least ten times. The CDR3 loop is CASSLVGGTEAFF. In DNA, the CDR3 is TGTGCCAGCAGCTTAGTGGGAGGTACTGAAGCTTTCTTT. This sequence joins TRBV11-2 and TRBJ1-1; D gene uncertain. The germline V gene has CDR1 SGHAT and CDR2 FQNNGV. The CDR3 extends over 13 amino acids. V dropped 1 base and J dropped 5 bases, with 8 bases sitting between them.

This clonotype has a handful of counts. V gene TRBV29-1 combines with J gene TRBJ1-1; the D is unclear. Per germline, CDR1 SQVTM and CDR2 ANQGSEA. Deletions cut 4 bases from V and 4 bases from J, with 10 bases between. The CDR3 sequence is 12 residues long. The CDR3: CSVGREGTEAFF. CDR3 nucleotides: TGCAGCGTTGGCCGGGAAGGCACTGAAGCTTTCTTT.